The 15 T cell receptor beta chains listed next were all sequenced from one sample in a study of spatial heterogeneity in lung cancer. Points from the study as a whole: It was found that expanded intratumoral alpha and beta TCR counts tracked tumor mutation counts.

TCRdb called the 5' RACE reads again in MiXCR, with one record for every CDR3 protein. The table has some 23,000 distinct CDR3 sequences, 8.8% seen once. Time point noted: sample taken at primary tumor resection. No cognate antigen is known for these TCRs. The starting material was lung tumor tissue, obtained at surgery. Every receptor here comes from a male donor with early-stage non-small cell lung cancer.

This clonotype was seen a few times. The rearrangement joins TRBV14 to TRBJ2-7; 9 positions match TRBD2. J gave up 3 bases and V 1 base, and 1 base lay outside the gene matches. Per the germline V gene, CDR1 is SGHDN and CDR2 is FVKESK. This CDR3 comprises 14 residues. The CDR3 DNA follows: TGTGCCAGCAGCCAAGGACTAGCGGTCTACGAGCAGTACTTC. This gives the protein CASSQGLAVYEQYF.

This clonotype was counted at least ten times. This chain connects TRBV19 to TRBJ2-3, with D possibly being TRBD1 (5 bases). The germline V gene encodes CDR1 LNHDA and CDR2 SQIVND (reference sequence). This CDR3 spans 12 amino acids. Trimming shortened V by 4 bases and J by 7 bases, and 9 bases separated the two germline ends. The CDR3 nucleotides are TGTGCCAGTAGTAGCAGGGATTATACGCAGTATTTT. Amino acids: CASSSRDYTQYF.

The chain employs TRBV7-2 and TRBJ2-5, with 9 bases identical to TRBD1. V was clipped by 5 bases and J by 9 bases; unmatched bases: 7. The CDR3 loop spans 13 amino acids. The germline V gene has CDR1 SGHTA and CDR2 FQGNSA. Here the CDR3 reads CASSPTGGGPQYF. The CDR3 DNA sequence: TGTGCCAGCAGCCCTACAGGGGGCGGGCCCCAGTACTTC.

The V call is TRBV9, the J call TRBJ2-3; tentatively, D is TRBD1 or TRBD2 (7 bases each). The CDR3 runs to 16 residues. The V gene lost 4 bases and the J gene lost 0 bases, with 15 bases spanning the gap. The germline V gene encodes CDR1 SGDLS and CDR2 YYNGEE. The CDR3 DNA sequence: TGTGCCAGCAGCCAGGGGGGGTCCACGAGCACAGATACGCAGTATTTT. This sequence encodes CASSQGGSTSTDTQYF.

This clonotype was counted at least ten times. The chain links TRBV10-2 to TRBJ2-7; 13 nucleotides agree with TRBD2. J lost 0 bases, V lost 8 bases, and 7 bases had no gene match. The CDR3 is 16 residues long. Germline assignment: CDR1 WSHSY and CDR2 SAAADI. The CDR3 region has the DNA TGCGCCAGCCGGGGACTAGCGGGATCGAGCTCCTACGAGCAGTACTTC. This sequence encodes CASRGLAGSSSYEQYF.

The chain is built from TRBV20-1 and TRBJ1-1, with D possibly being TRBD1 (6 bases). The germline CDR1 and CDR2 sequences are DFQATT and SNEGSKA (reference sequence). V was cut by 1 base and J by 4 bases, with 22 bases left in between. CDR3 length: 17 amino acids. CDR3 bases: TGCAGTGCTAGAGCGATACCCGGGAGGGGGTATAGCACTGAAGCTTTCTTT. This encodes CSARAIPGRGYSTEAFF.

The CDR3 DNA reads TGTGCCAGCAGCCAAAACGTTAGGTCCGGGGAGCTGTTTTTT. It specifies CASSQNVRSGELFF. The chain links TRBV6-5 to TRBJ2-2; D ambiguous. V shed 6 bases and J shed 6 bases, with 14 bases lying between them. The CDR3 spans 14 residues. The V gene's germline CDR1 is MNHEY and CDR2 SVGAGI.

The chain couples TRBV4-3 to TRBJ1-2; D remains unclear. CDR3 length: 16 amino acids. Germline V gene lookup returns CDR1 LGHNA and CDR2 YSLEER. V dropped 0 bases and J dropped 6 bases, with 17 bases sitting between them. The CDR3 nucleotides are TGCGCCAGCAGCCAAGATCTAGTGCTTCCGAGAGATGGCTACACCTTC. Protein sequence: CASSQDLVLPRDGYTF.

This clonotype was observed a few times. The V and J genes are TRBV7-2 and TRBJ1-6, with D unclear. Trimming took 0 bases from V and 3 from J, leaving 6 bases between them. The CDR3 has 15 amino acids. CDR1 SGHTA and CDR2 FQGNSA come from the germline V gene. The CDR3 DNA reads as TGTGCCAGCAGCTTAGCGACGTACTATAATTCACCCCTCCACTTT. The encoded protein is CASSLATYYNSPLHF.

This clonotype has a handful of counts. The chain links TRBV3-1 to TRBJ2-1; 8 bases are a match to TRBD2. The CDR3 is made up of 15 amino acids. Germline V gene data show CDR1 as LGHDT and CDR2 as YNNKEL (reference sequence). Trimming removed 1 base from V and 6 bases from J; junction bases left unmatched: 5. CDR3 protein: CASSQVHSGVNEQFF. CDR3 nucleotides: TGTGCCAGCAGCCAAGTGCATAGCGGGGTCAATGAGCAGTTCTTC.

The rearrangement links TRBV20-1 to TRBJ2-5; TRBD2 matches 10 bases. The length of the CDR3 is 13 residues. V lost 7 bases to trimming and J lost 5 bases; unmatched junction nucleotides: 7. The germline V gene encodes CDR1 DFQATT and CDR2 SNEGSKA (reference sequence). The CDR3 DNA follows: TGCAGTGGGGGGGCTAGCGGGAGTGAGACCCAGTACTTC. Translating it yields CSGGASGSETQYF.

The CDR3, as DNA: TGTGCCAGTACCGATCCTAGCGGGATTGAGCAGTTCTTC. Amino acid sequence: CASTDPSGIEQFF. The chain has TRBV19 and TRBJ2-1; the match to TRBD2 covers 9 bases. V shed 7 bases and J 9 bases; nucleotides not matched to a gene: 7. CDR1 LNHDA and CDR2 SQIVND come from the germline V gene (reference sequence). The CDR3 sequence is 13 residues long.

This clonotype was recorded many times. The chain recombines TRBV20-1 with TRBJ2-7; the match to TRBD2 covers 7 bases. CDR3 length: 11 amino acids. Germline-derived CDR1 and CDR2 are DFQATT and SNEGSKA (reference sequence). Here the CDR3 reads CSAGDQYEQYF. The CDR3 coding sequence is TGCAGCGCGGGGGACCAATACGAGCAGTACTTC.

This clonotype was recorded at least ten times. This chain links TRBV30 with TRBJ1-1; D is uncertain. With 4 bases removed from V and 0 bases from J, the gap between germline ends came to 9 bases. Germline CDR1 is GTSNPN and CDR2 is SVGIG (reference sequence). The CDR3 covers 13 residues. CDR3 in DNA: TGTGCCTGGAAAAGGGTACTGAACACTGAAGCTTTCTTT. Translation gives CAWKRVLNTEAFF.

This chain uses TRBV2 with TRBJ2-7; 7 nucleotides match TRBD1. Losses at the gene ends were 1 base for V and 3 bases for J; bases not matched to a gene: 9. The CDR3 runs to 16 residues. Per the germline V gene, CDR1 is SNHLY and CDR2 is FYNNEI. The CDR3 spells CASSEGPRGTYYEQYF. The CDR3 nucleotides are TGTGCCAGCAGTGAAGGCCCCAGGGGGACCTACTACGAGCAGTACTTC.